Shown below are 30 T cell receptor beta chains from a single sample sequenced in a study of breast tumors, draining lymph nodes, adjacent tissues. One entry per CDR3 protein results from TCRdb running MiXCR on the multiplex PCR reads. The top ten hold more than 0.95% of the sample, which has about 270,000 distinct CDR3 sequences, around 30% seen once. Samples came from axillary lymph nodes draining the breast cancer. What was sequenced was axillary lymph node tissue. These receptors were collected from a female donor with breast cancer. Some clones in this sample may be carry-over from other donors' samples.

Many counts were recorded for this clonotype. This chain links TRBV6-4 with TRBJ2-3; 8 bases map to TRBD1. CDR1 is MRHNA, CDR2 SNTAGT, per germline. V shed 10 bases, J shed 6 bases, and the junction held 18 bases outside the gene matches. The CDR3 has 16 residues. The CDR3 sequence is CATQGAKVGSGDTQYF. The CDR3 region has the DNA TGTGCCACCCAGGGGGCTAAGGTGGGTTCGGGGGATACGCAGTATTTT.

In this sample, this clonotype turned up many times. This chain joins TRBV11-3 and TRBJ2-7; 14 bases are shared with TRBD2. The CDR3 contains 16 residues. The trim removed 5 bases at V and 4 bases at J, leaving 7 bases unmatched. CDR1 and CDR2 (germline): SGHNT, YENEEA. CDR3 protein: CASSPRLAGGGYEQYF. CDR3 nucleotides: TGTGCCAGCAGCCCCAGACTAGCGGGAGGGGGATACGAGCAGTACTTC.

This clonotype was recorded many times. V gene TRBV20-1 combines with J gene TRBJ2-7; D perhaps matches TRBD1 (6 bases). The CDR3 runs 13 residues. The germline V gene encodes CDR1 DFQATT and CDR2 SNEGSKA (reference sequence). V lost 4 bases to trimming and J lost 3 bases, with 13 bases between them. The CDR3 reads CSANRALFYEQYF. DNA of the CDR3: TGCAGTGCTAACAGGGCCCTCTTCTACGAGCAGTACTTC.

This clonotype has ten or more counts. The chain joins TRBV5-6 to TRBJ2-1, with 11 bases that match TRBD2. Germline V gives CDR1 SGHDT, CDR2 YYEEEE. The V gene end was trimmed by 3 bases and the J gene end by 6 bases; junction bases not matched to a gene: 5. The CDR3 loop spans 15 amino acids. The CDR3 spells CASSWGLAEANEQFF. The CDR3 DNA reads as TGTGCCAGCAGCTGGGGACTAGCGGAAGCCAATGAGCAGTTCTTC.

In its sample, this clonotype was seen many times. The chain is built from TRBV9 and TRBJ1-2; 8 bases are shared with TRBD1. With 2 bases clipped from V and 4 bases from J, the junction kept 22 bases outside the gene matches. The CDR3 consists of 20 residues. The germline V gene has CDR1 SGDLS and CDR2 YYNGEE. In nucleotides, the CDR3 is TGTGCCAGCAGCGTCGGGGCAGGGGGCGCCTTCCATCTGTCCGCCTATGGCTACACCTTC. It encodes CASSVGAGGAFHLSAYGYTF.

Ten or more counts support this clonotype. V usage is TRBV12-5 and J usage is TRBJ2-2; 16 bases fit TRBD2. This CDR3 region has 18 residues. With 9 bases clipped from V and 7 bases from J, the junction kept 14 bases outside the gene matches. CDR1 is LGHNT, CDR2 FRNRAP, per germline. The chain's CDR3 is CASGRRGLAGGQSGELFF. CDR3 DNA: TGTGCTAGCGGTCGAAGGGGACTAGCGGGAGGGCAGAGCGGGGAGCTGTTTTTT.

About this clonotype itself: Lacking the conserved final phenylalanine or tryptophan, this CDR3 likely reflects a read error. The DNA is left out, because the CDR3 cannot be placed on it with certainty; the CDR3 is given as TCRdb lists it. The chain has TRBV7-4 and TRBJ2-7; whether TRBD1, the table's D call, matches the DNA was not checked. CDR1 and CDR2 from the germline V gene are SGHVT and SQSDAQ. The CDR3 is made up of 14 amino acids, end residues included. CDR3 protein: CASSSMPGHISCYL.

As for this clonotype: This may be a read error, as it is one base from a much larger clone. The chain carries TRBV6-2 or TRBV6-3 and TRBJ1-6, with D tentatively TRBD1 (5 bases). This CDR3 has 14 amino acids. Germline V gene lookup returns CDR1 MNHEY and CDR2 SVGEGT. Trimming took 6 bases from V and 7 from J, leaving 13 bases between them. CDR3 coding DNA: TGTGCCAGCAGCAGACAGTTCTCAAATTCACCCCTCCACTTT. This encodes CASSRQFSNSPLHF.

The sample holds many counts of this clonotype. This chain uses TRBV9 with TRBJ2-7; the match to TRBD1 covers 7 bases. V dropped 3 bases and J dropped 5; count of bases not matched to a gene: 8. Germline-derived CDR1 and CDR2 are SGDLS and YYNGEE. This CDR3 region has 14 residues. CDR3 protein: CASSEQGIADEQYF. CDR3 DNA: TGTGCCAGCAGCGAACAGGGGATCGCGGACGAGCAGTACTTC. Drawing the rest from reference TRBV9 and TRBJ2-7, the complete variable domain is DSGVTQTPKHLITATGQRVTLRCSPRSGDLSVYWYQQSLDQGLQFLIQYYNGEERAKGNILERFSAQQFPDLHSELNLSSLELGDSALYFCASSEQGIADEQYFGPGTRLTVT.

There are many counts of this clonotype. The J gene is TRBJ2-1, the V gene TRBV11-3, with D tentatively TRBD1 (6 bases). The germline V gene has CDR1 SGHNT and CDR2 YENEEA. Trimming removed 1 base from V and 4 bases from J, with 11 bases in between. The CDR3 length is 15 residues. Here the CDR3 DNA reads TGTGCCAGCAGCTTAGCTGGACAGCAGTACAATGAGCAGTTCTTC. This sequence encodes CASSLAGQQYNEQFF.

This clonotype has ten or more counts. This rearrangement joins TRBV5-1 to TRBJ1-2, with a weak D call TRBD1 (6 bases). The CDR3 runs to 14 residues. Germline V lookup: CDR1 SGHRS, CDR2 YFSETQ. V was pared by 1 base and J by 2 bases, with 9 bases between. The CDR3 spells CASSLTGKNYGYTF. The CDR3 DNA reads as TGCGCCAGCAGCTTGACAGGGAAAAACTATGGCTACACCTTC.

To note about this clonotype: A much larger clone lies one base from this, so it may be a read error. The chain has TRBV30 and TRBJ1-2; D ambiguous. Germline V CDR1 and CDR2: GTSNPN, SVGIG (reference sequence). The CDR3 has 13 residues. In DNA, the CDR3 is TGTGCCTGGAGTGTACTCGCTAACCATGGCTACACCTTC. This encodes CAWSVLANHGYTF.

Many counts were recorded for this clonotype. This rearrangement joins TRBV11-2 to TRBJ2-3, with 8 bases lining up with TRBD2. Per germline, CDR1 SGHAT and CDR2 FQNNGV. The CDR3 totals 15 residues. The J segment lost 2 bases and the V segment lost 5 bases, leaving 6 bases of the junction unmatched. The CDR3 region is CASSPLAAPTDTQYF. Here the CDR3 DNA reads TGTGCCAGCAGCCCACTAGCGGCTCCCACAGATACGCAGTATTTT.

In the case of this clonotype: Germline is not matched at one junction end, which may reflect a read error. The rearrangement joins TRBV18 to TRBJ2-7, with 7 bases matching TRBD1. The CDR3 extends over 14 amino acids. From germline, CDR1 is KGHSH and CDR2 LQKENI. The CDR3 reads CASSIQGNPYEQCF. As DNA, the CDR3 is TGTGCCAGCTCGATACAGGGGAACCCCTACGAGCAGTGCTTC.

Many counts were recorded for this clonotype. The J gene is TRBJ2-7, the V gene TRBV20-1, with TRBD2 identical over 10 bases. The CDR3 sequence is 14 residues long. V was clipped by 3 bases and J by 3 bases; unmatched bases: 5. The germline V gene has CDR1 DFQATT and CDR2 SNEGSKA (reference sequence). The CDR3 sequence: CSARSSGSGYEQYF. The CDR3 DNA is TGCAGTGCTAGGTCTAGCGGGAGTGGCTACGAGCAGTACTTC.

The CDR3 loop is CAWVLMGANVLTF. The CDR3 DNA reads TGTGCCTGGGTGCTGATGGGGGCCAACGTCCTGACTTTC. The genes are TRBV30 and TRBJ2-6; the D is unclear. The CDR3 loop spans 13 amino acids. V gave up 5 bases and J gave up 4 bases, with 9 bases separating them. Germline CDR1 is GTSNPN and CDR2 is SVGIG (reference sequence).

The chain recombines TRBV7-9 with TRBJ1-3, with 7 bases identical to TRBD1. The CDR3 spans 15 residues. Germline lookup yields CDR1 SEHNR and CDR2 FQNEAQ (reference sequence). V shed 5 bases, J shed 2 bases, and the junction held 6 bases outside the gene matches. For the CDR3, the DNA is TGTGCCAGCAGCACCTACAGGGGCACTGGAAACACCATATATTTT. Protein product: CASSTYRGTGNTIYF.

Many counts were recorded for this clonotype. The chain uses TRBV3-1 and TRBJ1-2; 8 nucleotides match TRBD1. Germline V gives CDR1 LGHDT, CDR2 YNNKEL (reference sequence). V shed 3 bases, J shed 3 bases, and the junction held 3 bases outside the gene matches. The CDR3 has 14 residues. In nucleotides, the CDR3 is TGTGCCAGCAGCCATTCGACAGGGGACTATGGCTACACCTTC. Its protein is CASSHSTGDYGYTF.

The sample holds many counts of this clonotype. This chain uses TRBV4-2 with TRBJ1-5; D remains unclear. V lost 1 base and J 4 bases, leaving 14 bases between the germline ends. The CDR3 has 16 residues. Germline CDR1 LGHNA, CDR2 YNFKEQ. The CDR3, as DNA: TGTGCCAGCAGCCAAGGTTTAGAGGGATCTAATCAGCCCCAGCATTTT. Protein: CASSQGLEGSNQPQHF.

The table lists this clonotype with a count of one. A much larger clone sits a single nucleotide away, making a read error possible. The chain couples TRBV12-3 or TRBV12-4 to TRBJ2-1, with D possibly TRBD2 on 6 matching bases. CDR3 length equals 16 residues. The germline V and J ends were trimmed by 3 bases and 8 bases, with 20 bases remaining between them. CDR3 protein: CASSLAPGSWGDEQFF. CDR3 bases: TGTGCCAGCAGTTTGGCCCCAGGAAGTTGGGGGGATGAGCAGTTCTTC.

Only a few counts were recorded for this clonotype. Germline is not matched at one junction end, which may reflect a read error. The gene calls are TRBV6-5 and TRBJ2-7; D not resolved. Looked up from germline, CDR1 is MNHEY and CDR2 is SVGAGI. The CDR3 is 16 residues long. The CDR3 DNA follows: TGTGCCAGCAGTCACTCGAGGCAGTCCTATCCCTACGAGCAGTACTTC. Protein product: CASSHSRQSYPYEQYF.

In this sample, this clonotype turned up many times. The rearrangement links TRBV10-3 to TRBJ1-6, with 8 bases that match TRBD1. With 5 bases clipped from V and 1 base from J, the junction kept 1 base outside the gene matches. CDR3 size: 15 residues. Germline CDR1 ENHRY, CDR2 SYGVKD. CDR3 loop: CAISTGGSYNSPLHF. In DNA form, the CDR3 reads TGTGCCATCAGTACAGGGGGATCCTATAATTCACCCCTCCACTTT.

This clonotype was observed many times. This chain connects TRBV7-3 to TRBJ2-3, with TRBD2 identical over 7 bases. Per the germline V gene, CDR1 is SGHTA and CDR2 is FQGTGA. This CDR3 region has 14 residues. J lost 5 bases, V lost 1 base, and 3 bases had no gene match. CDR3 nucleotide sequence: TGTGCCAGCAGCTTAAACGGGAGGATAGATACGCAGTATTTT. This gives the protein CASSLNGRIDTQYF. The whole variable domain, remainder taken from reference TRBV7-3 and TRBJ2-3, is GAGVSQTPSNKVTEKGKYVELRCDPISGHTALYWYRQSLGQGPEFLIYFQGTGAADDSGLPNDRFFAVRPEGSVSTLKIQRTERGDSAVYLCASSLNGRIDTQYFGPGTRLTVL.

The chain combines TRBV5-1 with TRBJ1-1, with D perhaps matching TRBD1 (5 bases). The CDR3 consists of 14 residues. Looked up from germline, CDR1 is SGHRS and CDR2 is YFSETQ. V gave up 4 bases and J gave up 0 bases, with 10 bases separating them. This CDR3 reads CASSRDRVNTEAFF. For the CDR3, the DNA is TGCGCCAGCAGCCGGGACCGGGTGAACACTGAAGCTTTCTTT.

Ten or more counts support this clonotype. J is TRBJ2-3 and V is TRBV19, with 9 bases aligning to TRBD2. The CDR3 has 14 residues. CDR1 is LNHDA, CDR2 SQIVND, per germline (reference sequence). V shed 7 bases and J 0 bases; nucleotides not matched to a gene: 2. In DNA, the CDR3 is TGTGCCAGTACAGGGACTAGCAGCACAGATACGCAGTATTTT. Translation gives CASTGTSSTDTQYF. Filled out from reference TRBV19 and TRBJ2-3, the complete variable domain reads DGGITQSPKYLFRKEGQNVTLSCEQNLNHDAMYWYRQDPGQGLRLIYYSQIVNDFQKGDIAEGYSVSREKKESFPLTVTSAQKNPTAFYLCASTGTSSTDTQYFGPGTRLTVL.

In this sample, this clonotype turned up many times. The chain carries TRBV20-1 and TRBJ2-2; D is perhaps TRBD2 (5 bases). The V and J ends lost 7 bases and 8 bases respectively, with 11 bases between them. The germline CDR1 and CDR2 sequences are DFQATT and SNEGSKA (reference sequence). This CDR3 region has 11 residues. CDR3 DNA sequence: TGCAGTGTAGGCGGGCTGGGGGAGCTGTTTTTT. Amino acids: CSVGGLGELFF.

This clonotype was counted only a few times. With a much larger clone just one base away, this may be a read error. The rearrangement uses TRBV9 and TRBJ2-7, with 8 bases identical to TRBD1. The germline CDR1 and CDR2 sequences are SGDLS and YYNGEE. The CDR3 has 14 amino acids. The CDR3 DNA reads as TGTGCCAGCAGCGCCAGAACAGGGGGAAACGAGCAGTCCTTC. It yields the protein CASSARTGGNEQSF.

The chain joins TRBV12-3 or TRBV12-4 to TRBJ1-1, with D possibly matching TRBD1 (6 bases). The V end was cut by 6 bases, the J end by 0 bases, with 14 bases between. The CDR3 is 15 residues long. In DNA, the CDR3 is TGTGCCAGCAGCTCCCTAAACAGGGTGAACACTGAAGCTTTCTTT. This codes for CASSSLNRVNTEAFF.

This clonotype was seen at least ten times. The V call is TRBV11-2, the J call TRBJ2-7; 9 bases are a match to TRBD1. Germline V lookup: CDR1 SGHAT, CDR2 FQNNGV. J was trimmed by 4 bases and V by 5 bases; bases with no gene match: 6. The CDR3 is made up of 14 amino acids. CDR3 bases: TGTGCCAGCAGCCGGACAGGGGTTAATTACGAGCAGTACTTC. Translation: CASSRTGVNYEQYF.

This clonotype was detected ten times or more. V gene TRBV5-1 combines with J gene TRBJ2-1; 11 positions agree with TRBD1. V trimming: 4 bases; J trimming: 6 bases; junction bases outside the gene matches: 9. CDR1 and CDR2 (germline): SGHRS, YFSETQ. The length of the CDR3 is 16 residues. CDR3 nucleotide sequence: TGCGCCAGCAGCCTAATCCCCGGGACAGGGGGCAATGAGCAGTTCTTC. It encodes CASSLIPGTGGNEQFF.